The 5 T cell receptor beta chains presented below share a single source sample, sequenced in a study of CD8+ T cells in alopecia areata. Sequencing templates came from extracted RNA that was reverse transcribed into cDNA. Data came from immunoSEQ multiplex PCR; TCRdb stores just in-frame clones and leaves some out. The sample includes 90,000 to 130,000 clones, approximately 59% of them seen just once. Input material: CD8+ T cells sorted from blood. These receptor sequences come from a human donor in good health.

The J gene is TRBJ2-7, the V gene TRBV5-1; D call uncertain. Trimming removed 4 bases from V and 2 bases from J, with 13 bases in between. CDR1 and CDR2 from the germline V gene are SGHRS and YFSETQ. The CDR3 is 14 amino acids. The DNA for the CDR3 is TGCGCCAGCAGCACCCCTACAAACCCCTACGAGCAGTACTTC. This gives the protein CASSTPTNPYEQYF.

This chain joins TRBV15 and TRBJ2-7, with D uncertain. CDR3 length: 14 amino acids. CDR1 LNHNV and CDR2 YYDKDF come from the germline V gene (reference sequence). Trimming took off 0 bases at V and 5 bases at J, with 11 bases between the two ends. The CDR3 sequence is CATSREGYGNEQYF. The CDR3 nucleotides read TGTGCCACCAGCAGAGAAGGATATGGGAACGAGCAGTACTTC.

The gene calls are TRBV6-5 and TRBJ1-6, with TRBD1 matching over 8 bases. The germline gives CDR1 MNHEY, CDR2 SVGAGI. CDR3 size: 15 residues. Trimming at V came to 4 bases and at J to 9 bases, leaving 8 bases not matched to a gene. CDR3 sequence (DNA): TGTGCCAGCAGTTCCCGGACAGGGTGGGGTTCACCCCTCCACTTT. This sequence encodes CASSSRTGWGSPLHF.

V usage is TRBV27 and J usage is TRBJ2-6; 8 nucleotides agree with TRBD1. The J segment lost 3 bases and the V segment lost 3 bases, leaving 4 bases of the junction unmatched. Germline V CDR1 and CDR2: MNHEY, SMNVEV (reference sequence). The CDR3 covers 16 residues. CDR3 in DNA: TGTGCCAGCAGTTTTCAGGGGGCAAATGGGGCCAACGTCCTGACTTTC. This gives the protein CASSFQGANGANVLTF.

The V and J genes are TRBV5-6 and TRBJ2-7, with a tentative D call TRBD2 (5 bases). This CDR3 contains 17 residues. V was shortened by 1 base and J by 3 bases, with 20 bases between the two germline ends. Per germline, CDR1 SGHDT and CDR2 YYEEEE. The CDR3 spells CASSLYGVIAGDYEQYF. As DNA, the CDR3 is TGTGCCAGCAGCTTGTATGGTGTTATTGCGGGTGACTACGAGCAGTACTTC.